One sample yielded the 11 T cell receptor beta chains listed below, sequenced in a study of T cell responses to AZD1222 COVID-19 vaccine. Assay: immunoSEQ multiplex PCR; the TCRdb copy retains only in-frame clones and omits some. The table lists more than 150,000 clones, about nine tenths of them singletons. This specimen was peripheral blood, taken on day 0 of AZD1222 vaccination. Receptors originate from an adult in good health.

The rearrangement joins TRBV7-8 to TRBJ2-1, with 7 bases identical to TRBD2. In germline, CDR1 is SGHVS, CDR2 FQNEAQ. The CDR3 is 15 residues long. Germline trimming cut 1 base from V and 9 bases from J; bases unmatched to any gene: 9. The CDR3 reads CASSLVLGEGFEQFF. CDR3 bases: TGTGCCAGCAGCTTAGTTTTGGGGGAGGGCTTTGAGCAGTTCTTC.

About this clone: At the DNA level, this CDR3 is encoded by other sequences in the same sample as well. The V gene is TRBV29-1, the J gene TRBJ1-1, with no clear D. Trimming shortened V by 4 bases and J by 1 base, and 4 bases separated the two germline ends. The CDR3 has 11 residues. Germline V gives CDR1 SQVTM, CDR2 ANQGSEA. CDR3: CSVARNTEAFF. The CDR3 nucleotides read TGCAGCGTTGCAAGGAACACTGAAGCTTTCTTT.

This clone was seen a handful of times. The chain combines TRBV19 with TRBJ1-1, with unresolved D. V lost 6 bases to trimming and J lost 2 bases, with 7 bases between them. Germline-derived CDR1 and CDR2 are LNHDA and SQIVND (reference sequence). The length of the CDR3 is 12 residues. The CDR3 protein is CASSRPNTEAFF. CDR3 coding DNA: TGTGCCAGTAGCAGGCCCAACACTGAAGCTTTCTTT.

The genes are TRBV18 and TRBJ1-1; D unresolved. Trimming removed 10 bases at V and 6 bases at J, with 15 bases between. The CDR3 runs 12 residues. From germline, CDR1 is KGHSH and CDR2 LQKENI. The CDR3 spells CATLRPGSEAFF. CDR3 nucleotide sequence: TGTGCCACCCTTCGTCCAGGATCTGAAGCTTTCTTT.

CDR3: CASSHPRDRYSNQPQHF. CDR3 nucleotides: TGTGCCAGCAGTCACCCCCGGGACAGATATAGCAATCAGCCCCAGCATTTT. The rearrangement links TRBV28 to TRBJ1-5; 7 bases are a match to TRBD1. The CDR3 extends over 17 amino acids. The J segment lost 0 bases and the V segment lost 5 bases, leaving 10 bases of the junction unmatched. Looked up from germline, CDR1 is MDHEN and CDR2 is SYDVKM. The full variable domain, its missing parts supplied by reference TRBV28 and TRBJ1-5, is DVKVTQSSRYLVKRTGEKVFLECVQDMDHENMFWYRQDPGLGLRLIYFSYDVKMKEKGDIPEGYSVSREKKERFSLILESASTNQTSMYLCASSHPRDRYSNQPQHFGDGTRLSIL.

CDR3 sequence reads: CASSYSFGQAYYEQYF. The CDR3 coding sequence is TGTGCCAGCAGTTACTCATTCGGGCAGGCTTACTACGAGCAGTACTTC. The chain carries TRBV6-2 or TRBV6-3 and TRBJ2-7; D gene unclear. Germline V gives CDR1 MNHEY, CDR2 SVGEGT. V gave up 0 bases and J gave up 3 bases, with 15 bases separating them. CDR3 length equals 16 residues.

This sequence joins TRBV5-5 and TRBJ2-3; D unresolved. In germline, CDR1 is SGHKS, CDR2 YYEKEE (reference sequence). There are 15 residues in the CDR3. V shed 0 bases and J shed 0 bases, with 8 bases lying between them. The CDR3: CASSLDALSTDTQYF. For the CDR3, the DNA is TGTGCCAGCAGCTTGGACGCACTAAGCACAGATACGCAGTATTTT.

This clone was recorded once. The CDR3 region has the DNA TGTGCCAGCAGTGGTTCTCGGGCCGTCCTGGGGGGGGCCAACGTCCTGACTTTC. Translation: CASSGSRAVLGGANVLTF. The chain recombines TRBV27 with TRBJ2-6; D gene ambiguous. Per germline, CDR1 MNHEY and CDR2 SMNVEV (reference sequence). This CDR3 spans 18 amino acids. Trimming cost V 5 bases and J 4 bases, with 21 bases left between them.

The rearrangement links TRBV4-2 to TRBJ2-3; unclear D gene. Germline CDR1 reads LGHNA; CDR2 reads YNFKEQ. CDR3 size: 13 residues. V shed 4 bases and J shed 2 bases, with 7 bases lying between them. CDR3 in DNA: TGTGCCAGCAGCCTTGTCATCACAGATACGCAGTATTTT. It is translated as CASSLVITDTQYF.

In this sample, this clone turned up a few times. CDR3 residues: CASSLRDNSYEQYF. CDR3 bases: TGTGCCAGCAGCTTAAGGGACAACTCCTACGAGCAGTACTTC. This chain uses TRBV7-9 with TRBJ2-7; D might be TRBD1 (6 bases). The CDR3 covers 14 residues. The germline gives CDR1 SEHNR, CDR2 FQNEAQ (reference sequence). Trimming left V 2 bases short and J 0 bases short, with 8 bases between. Looking up the rest from reference TRBV7-9 and TRBJ2-7 gives the full variable domain: DTGVSQNPRHKITKRGQNVTFRCDPISEHNRLYWYRQTLGQGPEFLTYFQNEAQLEKSRLLSDRFSAERPKGSFSTLEIQRTEQGDSAMYLCASSLRDNSYEQYFGPGTRLTVT.

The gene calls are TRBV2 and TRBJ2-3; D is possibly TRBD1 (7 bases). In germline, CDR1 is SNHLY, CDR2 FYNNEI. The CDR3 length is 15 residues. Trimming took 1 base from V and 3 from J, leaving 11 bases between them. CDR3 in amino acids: CASSEGQGGTDTQYF. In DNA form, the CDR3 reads TGTGCCAGCAGTGAAGGACAGGGAGGAACAGATACGCAGTATTTT.